The clone carrying this TCR beta chain was seen ten or more times. Its matching antigen is unknown. This specimen comes from a study of regulatory T cells in long-lasting Graves disease. To make TCR beta libraries, researchers used iRepertoire HTBI primers and Arm-PCR of CDR3 regions. Original processing notes: Samples collectively showed approximately 62 TRBV and 11 to 15 TRBJ segments. TCRdb analysed the multiplex PCR reads with MiXCR anew, one entry per CDR3 protein. In this record, the V and J calls reflect TCRdb's handling and not the investigators' own analysis. Here the sample spans roughly 420,000 distinct CDR3 sequences, less than 20% being singletons. Germline values: CDR1 SGHTA, CDR2 FQGNSA. The CDR3 is 14 amino acids. Trimming at V came to 2 bases and at J to 1 base, leaving 2 bases not matched to a gene. General study points: Small sample size may have lowered accuracy.

The time point was: newly diagnosed GD, antithyroid drugs for less than 3 months. After RNA was extracted from PBMCs, the TCR library was made from it. The guidelines of the American Thyroid Association were the basis for diagnosing Graves' disease. The sample also formed part of further work on T cells in Graves' hyperthyroidism and ophthalmopathy. That study adds: In the first-round RT-PCR of the TCR CDR3, the HTBI primer set was used.

The J gene is TRBJ2-7, the V gene TRBV7-2; TRBD1 matches at 7 bases. The sequencing used peripheral blood mononuclear cells (PBMCs), collected at new diagnosis, from a patient treated with antithyroid drugs. The sequence was obtained from a woman aged 18-35 years with Graves disease. The CDR3 coding sequence is TGTGCCAGCAGCTTAACGGGACAGTCCTACGAGCAGTACTTC. Translating it yields CASSLTGQSYEQYF.